This TCR beta chain was profiled in a study of CD8+CD57+ T cells in acquired aplastic anemia. V was trimmed by 4 bases and J by 4 bases, leaving 11 bases between them. CDR3 length equals 13 residues. Germline-derived CDR1 and CDR2 are SGHRS and YFSETQ. Genomic DNA provided the template from which TCR beta VDJ and CDR3 profiles were obtained. TCRdb redid the calling of the reads with MiXCR, one entry per CDR3 protein. The sample has 55,000 to 80,000 distinct CDR3 sequences, 50% to 55% seen once. This TCR came from a human donor in good health, serving as a control. Sequencing input: sorted CD4+, CD8+, or CD8+CD57+ T cells (not recorded which) from PBMCs. V and J are TRBV5-1 and TRBJ1-2; no clear D. CDR3 residues: CASSGSLRYGYTF. The CDR3 DNA reads TGCGCCAGCAGCGGCAGCCTCCGCTATGGCTACACCTTC. The full variable domain, in which reference TRBV5-1 and TRBJ1-2 provide the parts outside the CDR3, is KAGVTQTPRYLIKTRGQQVTLSCSPISGHRSVSWYQQTPGQGLQFLFEYFSETQRNKGNFPGRFSGRQFSNSRSEMNVSTLELGDSALYLCASSGSLRYGYTFGSGTRLTVV.